This T cell receptor beta chain was sequenced for a study of blood T cell repertoires in COVID-19. Authors' data handling: Reference gene primers were amplified, and this amplification served to estimate nucleated cell counts. Measured with immunoSEQ multiplex PCR; TCRdb has only the in-frame clones, and not every one. V and J calls and clone size come straight from that table; D and trimming were deduced from the DNA. The repertoire holds just over 350,000 clones, with 87% as singletons. Living in about two dozen US areas, the participants were between 18 and 89 years of age. Participant-given clinical history determined each cohort assignment. Resolution of symptoms, clearance, or two negative PCRs was present in recovered Cohort 3 donors. Sequenced: PBMCs or T cells enriched from blood (not recorded which). This TCR was sampled from a woman under 40 who had recovered from COVID-19.

The CDR3 DNA reads TGTGCCAGCAGCTTAGGGGACTTTAATGAGCAGTTCTTC. Translated, it gives CASSLGDFNEQFF. The rearrangement joins TRBV7-9 to TRBJ2-1, with D perhaps TRBD2 (6 bases). The CDR3 has 13 residues. The germline V gene has CDR1 SEHNR and CDR2 FQNEAQ (reference sequence). V gave up 1 base and J gave up 7 bases, with 8 bases separating them.